This TCR beta chain originates from a study of T cells in Graves' hyperthyroidism and ophthalmopathy. Amplification of TCR beta CDR3 regions used RNA as the template. Carried out on the TCR CDR3, a first-round RT-PCR used the HTBI primer set. TCRdb passed the multiplex PCR reads through MiXCR, listing each CDR3 protein once. The table lists 450,000 to 650,000 distinct CDR3 sequences, about a fifth of them singletons, with approximately 26% in the top ten. At least ten counts were recorded for this clonotype. This TCR derives from a man between 18 and 35 years old with Graves' hyperthyroidism. The sample consisted of blood.

The CDR3 reads CASSLGQVLTSQETQYF. In DNA, the CDR3 is TGTGCCAGCAGCCTTGGACAGGTCTTAACCAGCCAAGAGACCCAGTACTTC. V and J are TRBV12-3 or TRBV12-4 and TRBJ2-5; 7 bases agree with TRBD1. Trimming cost V 6 bases and J 1 base; bases outside gene matches: 14. CDR3 length equals 17 residues.